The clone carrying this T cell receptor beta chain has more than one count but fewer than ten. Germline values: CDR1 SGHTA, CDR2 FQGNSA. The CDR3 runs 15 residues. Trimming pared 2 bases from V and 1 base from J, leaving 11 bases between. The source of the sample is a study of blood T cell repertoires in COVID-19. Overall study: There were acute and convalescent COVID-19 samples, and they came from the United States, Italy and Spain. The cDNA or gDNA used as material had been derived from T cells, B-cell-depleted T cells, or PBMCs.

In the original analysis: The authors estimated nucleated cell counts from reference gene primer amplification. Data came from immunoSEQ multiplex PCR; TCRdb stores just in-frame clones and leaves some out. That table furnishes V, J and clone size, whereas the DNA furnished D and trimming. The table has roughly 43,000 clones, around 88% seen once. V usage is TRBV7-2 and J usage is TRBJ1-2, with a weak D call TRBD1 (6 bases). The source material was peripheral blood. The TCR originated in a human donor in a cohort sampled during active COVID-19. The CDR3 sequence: CASSLWLDSNYGYTF. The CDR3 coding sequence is TGTGCCAGCAGCTTATGGTTGGACAGTAACTATGGCTACACCTTC. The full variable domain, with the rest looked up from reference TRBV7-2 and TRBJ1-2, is GAGVSQSPSNKVTEKGKDVELRCDPISGHTALYWYRQSLGQGLEFLIYFQGNSAPDKSGLPSDRFSAERTGGSVSTLTIQRTQQEDSAVYLCASSLWLDSNYGYTFGSGTRLTVV.